A single sample gave rise to the 28 T cell receptor beta chains below, sequenced in a study of cytomegalovirus exposure and HLA in healthy donors. Vbeta (60) and Jbeta (13) primers were used in the PCR. TCRdb keeps only in-frame clones here, not all; method: immunoSEQ multiplex PCR. The data hold some 160,000 clones, with roughly 80% observed a single time. What was sequenced was PBMCs. Source of these receptors: a man over 45 in good health and CMV-seropositive.

V usage is TRBV16 and J usage is TRBJ1-2; D is perhaps TRBD1 (6 bases). With 3 bases removed from V and 6 bases from J, the gap between germline ends came to 8 bases. In germline, CDR1 is KGHSY, CDR2 FQNENV. This CDR3 is 12 amino acids long. The CDR3 nucleotides read TGTGCCAGCAGCCAGGGGGCAAATGGCTACACCTTC. Protein: CASSQGANGYTF.

CDR3: CASSPTVQETQYF. CDR3 nucleotide sequence: TGTGCCAGCAGCCCGACAGTACAAGAGACCCAGTACTTC. V is TRBV11-2 and J is TRBJ2-5, with D tentatively TRBD1 (5 bases). This CDR3 comprises 13 residues. The germline gives CDR1 SGHAT, CDR2 FQNNGV. Trimming took off 5 bases at V and 2 bases at J, with 9 bases between the two ends.

The CDR3 reads CASSPPNSGYSGNTIYF. CDR3 sequence (DNA): TGTGCCAGCTCACCACCCAACAGCGGTTACTCTGGAAACACCATATATTTT. The chain carries TRBV18 and TRBJ1-3; D uncertain. The CDR3 totals 17 residues. CDR1 is KGHSH and CDR2 is LQKENI in the germline V gene. V lost 0 bases, J lost 0 bases, and 12 bases lay in between.

This clone appeared a few times. V gene TRBV5-1 combines with J gene TRBJ2-3; 10 bases fit TRBD2. Germline V CDR1 and CDR2: SGHRS, YFSETQ. This CDR3 spans 15 amino acids. The J segment lost 6 bases and the V segment lost 1 base, leaving 5 bases of the junction unmatched. For the CDR3, the DNA is TGCGCCAGCAGCTTGAGAACTAGCGGGGATGATACGCAGTATTTT. This sequence encodes CASSLRTSGDDTQYF.

The V gene is TRBV30, the J gene TRBJ2-7; 7 nucleotides align to TRBD1. Looked up from germline, CDR1 is GTSNPN and CDR2 is SVGIG (reference sequence). The CDR3 extends over 12 amino acids. Trimming cost V 7 bases and J 3 bases; bases outside gene matches: 6. CDR3 loop: CASDRPYYEQYF. DNA for the CDR3: TGTGCCTCGGACAGGCCGTACTACGAGCAGTACTTC.

As to this clone: The same CDR3 also results from other DNA sequences found in this sample. The gene calls are TRBV29-1 and TRBJ2-3; 8 nucleotides match TRBD2. Trimming removed 5 bases from V and 3 bases from J; junction bases left unmatched: 4. CDR3 length equals 13 residues. Germline loops: CDR1 SQVTM, CDR2 ANQGSEA. The CDR3 protein is CSVTGGGTDTQYF. Written as DNA, the CDR3 is TGCAGCGTTACCGGCGGGGGGACAGATACGCAGTATTTT.

The V gene is TRBV5-8, the J gene TRBJ2-4; D remains unclear. The CDR3 is 14 amino acids. The V gene lost 4 bases and the J gene lost 0 bases, with 8 bases spanning the gap. Per the germline V gene, CDR1 is SGHTS and CDR2 is YDEGEE. The CDR3 protein is CASSLVLAKNIQYF. CDR3 nucleotide sequence: TGTGCCAGCAGCCTCGTATTAGCCAAAAACATTCAGTACTTC.

The chain links TRBV11-2 to TRBJ2-1; TRBD2 matches at 9 bases. The V gene's germline CDR1 is SGHAT and CDR2 FQNNGV. The CDR3 spans 13 residues. With 1 base clipped from V and 10 bases from J, the junction kept 2 bases outside the gene matches. The CDR3: CASSLVREGEQFF. Written as DNA, the CDR3 is TGTGCCAGCAGCTTAGTGCGGGAGGGGGAGCAGTTCTTC. The full variable domain, completed using reference TRBV11-2 and TRBJ2-1, is EAGVAQSPRYKIIEKRQSVAFWCNPISGHATLYWYQQILGQGPKLLIQFQNNGVVDDSQLPKDRFSAERLKGVDSTLKIQPAKLEDSAVYLCASSLVREGEQFFGPGTRLTVL.

The CDR3 sequence is CASSLLSSGRREQYF. The DNA for the CDR3 is TGCGCCAGCAGCCTTCTCTCAAGTGGGAGGCGCGAGCAGTACTTC. The V call is TRBV4-1, the J call TRBJ2-7, with a possible D match to TRBD2 (6 bases). Germline CDR1 MGHRA, CDR2 YSYEKL. The CDR3 has 15 residues. V lost 4 bases, J lost 6 bases, and 19 bases lay in between.

The count of this clone is one. The rearrangement uses TRBV9 and TRBJ1-4, with D possibly matching TRBD1 (5 bases). Trimming stripped 4 bases from V and 6 bases from J, with 13 bases between. This CDR3 spans 14 amino acids. CDR1 is SGDLS and CDR2 is YYNGEE in the germline V gene. The CDR3 coding sequence is TGTGCCAGCAGCTTTGGGGCGCTTCATGAAAAACTGTTTTTT. It translates to CASSFGALHEKLFF.

The chain has TRBV7-8 and TRBJ2-7; 8 nucleotides agree with TRBD2. Germline V gene lookup returns CDR1 SGHVS and CDR2 FQNEAQ. The J segment lost 3 bases and the V segment lost 5 bases, leaving 9 bases of the junction unmatched. CDR3 size: 15 residues. The chain's CDR3 is CASSPQRGPFYEQYF. The CDR3, as DNA: TGTGCCAGCAGCCCCCAGCGGGGGCCATTCTACGAGCAGTACTTC. The full variable domain, with the rest looked up from reference TRBV7-8 and TRBJ2-7, is GAGVSQSPRYKVAKRGQDVALRCDPISGHVSLFWYQQALGQGPEFLTYFQNEAQLDKSGLPSDRFFAERPEGSVSTLKIQRTQQEDSAVYLCASSPQRGPFYEQYFGPGTRLTVT.

This clone was seen a single time. The chain has TRBV9 and TRBJ1-1, with no clear D. Per germline, CDR1 SGDLS and CDR2 YYNGEE. V was cut by 4 bases and J by 4 bases, with 14 bases left in between. The CDR3 has 14 residues. CDR3 loop: CASSPWEGTTEAFF. The DNA of the CDR3 is TGTGCCAGCAGCCCATGGGAGGGAACCACTGAAGCTTTCTTT. Supplemented by reference TRBV9 and TRBJ1-1, the full variable domain reads DSGVTQTPKHLITATGQRVTLRCSPRSGDLSVYWYQQSLDQGLQFLIQYYNGEERAKGNILERFSAQQFPDLHSELNLSSLELGDSALYFCASSPWEGTTEAFFGQGTRLTVV.

The chain uses TRBV7-3 and TRBJ2-1, with D hard to call. V was clipped by 5 bases and J by 5 bases, with 10 bases between them. The CDR3 extends over 13 amino acids. Germline loops: CDR1 SGHTA, CDR2 FQGTGA. The CDR3 coding sequence is TGTGCCAGCAGCGCCTCGGGTGACAATGAGCAGTTCTTC. This sequence encodes CASSASGDNEQFF.

This clone was seen more than once but under ten times. The chain joins TRBV10-3 to TRBJ2-1; 11 nucleotides line up with TRBD2. The CDR3 loop spans 16 amino acids. Trimming at V came to 9 bases and at J to 2 bases, leaving 9 bases not matched to a gene. The germline gives CDR1 ENHRY, CDR2 SYGVKD. The CDR3 DNA sequence: TGTGCCATTTCCCGCCTGACTAGCGGGACCTACAATGAGCAGTTCTTC. Encoded protein: CAISRLTSGTYNEQFF.

This clone was seen once. The gene calls are TRBV2 and TRBJ2-5, with 8 nucleotides matching TRBD1. Trimming at V came to 7 bases and at J to 5 bases, leaving 3 bases not matched to a gene. Germline CDR1 reads SNHLY; CDR2 reads FYNNEI. The CDR3 length is 12 residues. This CDR3 is CASTAGGETQYF. For the CDR3, the DNA is TGTGCCAGCACCGCAGGGGGCGAGACCCAGTACTTC.

The genes are TRBV4-1 and TRBJ1-1, with unresolved D. The length of the CDR3 is 16 residues. V dropped 3 bases and J dropped 0 bases, with 14 bases sitting between them. Germline V gene data show CDR1 as MGHRA and CDR2 as YSYEKL. CDR3: CASSHLQTGMNTEAFF. The CDR3 DNA reads TGCGCCAGCAGCCATCTTCAGACTGGAATGAACACTGAAGCTTTCTTT.

The chain combines TRBV11-2 with TRBJ2-5, with D perhaps matching TRBD2 (7 bases). With the DNA end fitting TRBJ2-7 better, the J assignment may be wrong. Germline lookup yields CDR1 SGHAT and CDR2 FQNNGV. The CDR3 sequence is 14 residues long. In DNA form, the CDR3 reads TGTGCCAGCAGATCGGGGGGACAAGCCTACGAGCAGTACTTC. It is translated as CASRSGGQAYEQYF.

About this clone: The junction differs from germline at one of its ends, possibly a read error. The genes are TRBV14 and TRBJ2-3, with a weak D call TRBD2 (7 bases). From germline, CDR1 is SGHDN and CDR2 FVKESK. The length of the CDR3 is 17 residues. The CDR3 nucleotides are TGTGCCGGCAGCCACGGTTCGTTCGGGGGGCCAGCAGATACGCAGTATTTT. Its translation is CAGSHGSFGGPADTQYF.

The chain employs TRBV28 and TRBJ1-1, with 9 bases that match TRBD1. The CDR3 totals 16 residues. Looked up from germline, CDR1 is MDHEN and CDR2 is SYDVKM. The V segment lost 8 bases and the J segment 4 bases; nucleotides outside the gene matches: 14. In nucleotides, the CDR3 is TGTGCCAGCTACTTCCCAACAGGGGGCTGGGGCACTGAAGCTTTCTTT. Protein sequence: CASYFPTGGWGTEAFF. Full variable domain (outside the CDR3, taken from reference TRBV28 and TRBJ1-1): DVKVTQSSRYLVKRTGEKVFLECVQDMDHENMFWYRQDPGLGLRLIYFSYDVKMKEKGDIPEGYSVSREKKERFSLILESASTNQTSMYLCASYFPTGGWGTEAFFGQGTRLTVV.

J is TRBJ2-1 and V is TRBV11-1, with TRBD1 matching 8 bases. The CDR3 extends over 13 amino acids. Germline CDR1 is SGHAT and CDR2 is FQDESV (reference sequence). V shed 5 bases, J shed 5 bases, and the junction held 2 bases outside the gene matches. CDR3 DNA sequence: TGTGCCAGCAGCACGGGACAGGACAATGAGCAGTTCTTC. The encoded protein is CASSTGQDNEQFF.

The gene calls are TRBV5-1 and TRBJ2-3; D remains unclear. The CDR3 loop spans 14 amino acids. V was clipped by 4 bases and J by 2 bases, with 11 bases between them. Germline V gene data show CDR1 as SGHRS and CDR2 as YFSETQ. The CDR3 loop is CASSHADTTDTQYF. The CDR3 region has the DNA TGCGCCAGCAGCCACGCCGACACCACAGATACGCAGTATTTT. The full variable domain, with the rest looked up from reference TRBV5-1 and TRBJ2-3, is KAGVTQTPRYLIKTRGQQVTLSCSPISGHRSVSWYQQTPGQGLQFLFEYFSETQRNKGNFPGRFSGRQFSNSRSEMNVSTLELGDSALYLCASSHADTTDTQYFGPGTRLTVL.

This rearrangement joins TRBV19 to TRBJ2-7; 7 bases fit TRBD2. Per the germline V gene, CDR1 is LNHDA and CDR2 is SQIVND (reference sequence). This CDR3 has 15 residues. J lost 2 bases, V lost 3 bases, and 7 bases had no gene match. CDR3 amino acids: CASSMSGRRTYEQYF. CDR3 bases: TGTGCCAGTAGTATGTCCGGGAGGAGGACCTACGAGCAGTACTTC.

The chain has TRBV6-5 and TRBJ1-2, with D unresolved. CDR3 length equals 14 residues. From germline, CDR1 is MNHEY and CDR2 SVGAGI. Between the trimmed V and J ends, which lost 6 bases and 3 bases, there was a span of 14 bases. This CDR3 reads CASRPRAGYYGYTF. CDR3 coding DNA: TGTGCCAGCAGGCCTAGGGCGGGGTACTATGGCTACACCTTC.

This clone was detected a few times. The chain employs TRBV9 and TRBJ2-5, with D possibly being TRBD1 (6 bases). CDR3 length: 13 amino acids. The V and J ends lost 4 bases and 2 bases respectively, with 9 bases between them. CDR1 is SGDLS, CDR2 YYNGEE, per germline. The CDR3 loop is CASSLDRQETQYF. In DNA form, the CDR3 reads TGTGCCAGCAGCCTTGACAGGCAAGAGACCCAGTACTTC.

This chain joins TRBV6-5 and TRBJ1-6; the D gene is possibly TRBD1 (5 bases). This CDR3 comprises 15 residues. CDR1 is MNHEY, CDR2 SVGAGI, per germline. The V end lost 7 bases, the J end lost 4 bases, and 14 bases lay between the germline ends. The CDR3 nucleotides read TGTGCCAGCACCCGCAGGGCAGGATATAATTCACCCCTCCACTTT. Translation: CASTRRAGYNSPLHF.

This clone has only a few counts. This chain connects TRBV27 to TRBJ1-1, with 7 nucleotides matching TRBD1. The CDR3 contains 17 residues. The V gene end was trimmed by 9 bases and the J gene end by 5 bases; junction bases not matched to a gene: 21. CDR1 and CDR2 (germline): MNHEY, SMNVEV (reference sequence). CDR3 coding DNA: TGTGCCAGTGTAATGGTCCCCGTAGGGGGCGCATCAACTGAAGCTTTCTTT. Its protein is CASVMVPVGGASTEAFF.

The table lists this clone with a count of one. This chain connects TRBV6-1 to TRBJ1-3; no definite D call. V lost 1 base, J lost 0 bases, and 7 bases lay in between. CDR1 and CDR2 from the germline V gene are MNHNS and SASEGT. The CDR3 has 15 residues. CDR3 region: CASSEGLISGNTIYF. CDR3 in DNA: TGTGCCAGCAGTGAAGGACTCATCTCTGGAAACACCATATATTTT.

The chain is built from TRBV7-9 and TRBJ1-3; D uncertain. Trimming took off 4 bases at V and 9 bases at J, with 13 bases between the two ends. Germline V gene lookup returns CDR1 SEHNR and CDR2 FQNEAQ (reference sequence). This CDR3 region has 13 residues. In nucleotides, the CDR3 is TGTGCCAGCAGCTCTACCGAGGCCGCCACCATATATTTT. Translation: CASSSTEAATIYF.